A single TCR beta chain is shown here with its context. Antigen unknown. This sample is drawn from a study of cytomegalovirus exposure and HLA in healthy donors. Turning to the study itself: In a later analysis, it was reported that the approximately 120 validation repertoires had been produced on the same platform as the 500 to 850 repertoires belonging to the first cohort. Study conclusions and caveats: The classifier was said to identify cytomegalovirus status with high specificity and sensitivity.

The germline V and J ends were trimmed by 2 bases and 4 bases, with 8 bases remaining between them. The germline V gene has CDR1 KGHSH and CDR2 LQKENI. This CDR3 spans 13 amino acids. This table comes from immunoSEQ multiplex PCR, and its TCRdb copy is limited to in-frame clones, with some not included. The sample carries over 200,000 clones, around 89% recorded once. The V call is TRBV18, the J call TRBJ2-5; tentative D call: TRBD1 (5 bases). Material for sequencing was PBMCs. This clonotype originated in a woman between 18 and 30 years old in good health and CMV-seronegative. CDR3 sequence: CASSPTRGETQYF. The CDR3 DNA is TGTGCCAGCTCACCAACAAGGGGAGAGACCCAGTACTTC.